The clone carrying this T cell receptor (beta chain) was seen repeatedly, ten times or more. The antigen is unknown. V shed 6 bases, J shed 3 bases, and the junction held 8 bases outside the gene matches. The CDR3 covers 18 residues. Germline V gives CDR1 SNHLY, CDR2 FYNNEI. These data originate in a study of T cells in Graves' hyperthyroidism and ophthalmopathy. Findings of the study overall: Blood samples included most of the expanded thyroid clonotypes exceeding 0.001.

Amplified TCR beta CDR3 regions derived from RNA transcripts. In the first-round RT-PCR of the TCR CDR3, the HTBI primer set was used. TCRdb processed the multiplex PCR reads anew with MiXCR; each CDR3 protein has one entry. The sample holds 550,000 to 600,000 distinct CDR3 sequences, approximately 14% seen once. Patients were excluded for uncontrolled infection, other autoimmune disease, pregnancy or lactation. The diagnoses drew upon clinical symptoms, serum thyroxine and TRAb, thyroid ultrasound and orbital computed tomography. From more than 9.5 ml of fresh peripheral blood, PBMCs were isolated. The sequence was collected from a woman between 18 and 30 years old with Graves' ophthalmopathy. The V and J genes are TRBV2 and TRBJ2-2; 15 bases fit TRBD2. Sequencing was performed on blood. In DNA, the CDR3 is TGTGCCAGCAGCGGACTAGCGGGAGGGCCAGGCGACACCGGGGAGCTGTTTTTT. Its translation is CASSGLAGGPGDTGELFF. Together with reference TRBV2 and TRBJ2-2, the CDR3 gives the full variable domain: EPEVTQTPSHQVTQMGQEVILRCVPISNHLYFYWYRQILGQKVEFLVSFYNNEISEKSEIFDDQFSVERPDGSNFTLKIRSTKLEDSAMYFCASSGLAGGPGDTGELFFGEGSRLTVL.